Given below is one T cell receptor beta chain in context. Its antigen is currently unknown. The read comes to an end 3 residues before the CDR3 does, leaving the germline J gene to fill in the end. These data come from a study of T cells in women clearing cervical HPV infection. Study as a whole: Case blood was drawn when the lesion was first found; control blood after infection became undetectable. Study-wide results and caveats: TRBV6-7 abundance was lower in cases than controls (approximately 0.1% versus 0.17%).

Profiled with immunoSEQ multiplex PCR; TCRdb holds only in-frame clones, not every one. This table lists 15,000 to 20,000 clones. CDR1 and CDR2 (germline): LGHNT, FRNRAP. This CDR3 region has 14 residues. J is TRBJ2-3 and V is TRBV12-5; 7 bases map to TRBD1. The sequencing input was blood buffy coat. The sequence was obtained from a woman between 18 and 69 years old with a cervical HPV16 infection that either progressed to CIN3+ or cleared (not recorded which). The covered CDR3 bases are TGTGCTAGTGCCGGAACAGGGGTCCAAGAGACG. It codes for CASAGTGVQET. The full CDR3 sequence reads CASAGTGVQETQYF.